This TCR beta chain was recovered during a study of cytomegalovirus exposure and HLA in healthy donors. V shed 0 bases and J shed 6 bases, with 12 bases lying between them. Per germline, CDR1 KGHSH and CDR2 LQKENI. The CDR3 consists of 15 residues. The PCR was carried out with 60 Vbeta primers and 13 Jbeta primers. Profiling relied on immunoSEQ multiplex PCR, and the TCRdb table lists in-frame clones only, not all of them. Of 95,000 to 110,000 clones in the sample, roughly 78% were seen once. Regarding this clone: The target antigen is unknown.

Study observations and caveats: The authors later linked a missense DCLRE1C variant to TCR beta V- and J-gene trimming. Indistinguishability led to the exclusion of some V segments, TRBV6-2 and TRBV6-3 included. It was taken for granted in presence/absence analyses that sequencing depth across donors was roughly uniform.

The receptor comes from a woman aged 40 to 50 in good health and CMV-seronegative. The sample consisted of PBMCs. The J gene is TRBJ1-5, the V gene TRBV18; maybe TRBD1 (5 bases). The CDR3 coding sequence is TGTGCCAGCTCACCACCGGGGCCAGGCGCTCAGCCCCAGCATTTT. It yields the protein CASSPPGPGAQPQHF. Filled out from reference TRBV18 and TRBJ1-5, the complete variable domain reads NAGVMQNPRHLVRRRGQEARLRCSPMKGHSHVYWYRQLPEEGLKFMVYLQKENIIDESGMPKERFSAEFPKEGPSILRIQQVVRGDSAAYFCASSPPGPGAQPQHFGDGTRLSIL.